The 19 T cell receptor beta chains below all came from one sample that was sequenced in a study of blood T cell repertoires in COVID-19. The protocol was immunoSEQ multiplex PCR, while the TCRdb copy is restricted to in-frame clones and leaves out a portion. Of about 200,000 clones in the sample, about 80% were seen once. The source material was peripheral blood. The origin of the receptors is a woman in her fifties or sixties with COVID-19, enrolled during active disease.

The chain has TRBV6-5 and TRBJ1-2; 7 bases are a match to TRBD1. This CDR3 is 13 amino acids long. From germline, CDR1 is MNHEY and CDR2 SVGAGI. V was clipped by 2 bases and J by 6 bases; unmatched bases: 3. The CDR3 protein is CASSYDRVNGYTF. Here the CDR3 DNA reads TGTGCCAGCAGTTACGACAGGGTGAATGGCTACACCTTC.

The V call is TRBV28, the J call TRBJ1-5, with TRBD1 matching 9 bases. Germline V gene data show CDR1 as MDHEN and CDR2 as SYDVKM. V lost 6 bases and J lost 7; bases outside the gene matches: 10. The CDR3 totals 15 residues. The CDR3 spells CASSRDRVRVQPQHF. The CDR3 nucleotides read TGTGCCAGCAGCCGGGACAGGGTAAGGGTGCAGCCCCAGCATTTT.

The chain recombines TRBV27 with TRBJ2-1; TRBD2 matches 8 bases. This CDR3 is 14 amino acids long. Per the germline V gene, CDR1 is MNHEY and CDR2 is SMNVEV (reference sequence). Trimming at V came to 6 bases and at J to 4 bases, leaving 5 bases not matched to a gene. CDR3 in amino acids: CASRMTSVYNEQFF. The CDR3 region has the DNA TGTGCCAGCAGGATGACTAGCGTTTACAATGAGCAGTTCTTC.

This sequence joins TRBV19 and TRBJ2-2, with no clear D. The V end was cut by 1 base, the J end by 5 bases, with 5 bases between. Germline lookup yields CDR1 LNHDA and CDR2 SQIVND (reference sequence). CDR3 length equals 13 residues. The CDR3 sequence: CASSIVETGELFF. CDR3 DNA: TGTGCCAGTAGTATAGTGGAGACCGGGGAGCTGTTTTTT.

This chain uses TRBV19 with TRBJ1-1; 8 bases line up with TRBD1. J was trimmed by 2 bases and V by 5 bases; bases with no gene match: 10. This CDR3 is 16 amino acids long. The germline gives CDR1 LNHDA, CDR2 SQIVND (reference sequence). The CDR3 reads CASSLDTGQGNTEAFF. Written as DNA, the CDR3 is TGTGCCAGTAGTCTCGACACCGGACAGGGAAACACTGAAGCTTTCTTT.

The chain links TRBV3-1 (or the pseudogene TRBV3-2) to TRBJ1-4, with 10 bases aligning to TRBD1. Germline CDR1 reads LGHDT; CDR2 reads YNNKEL (reference sequence). There are 15 residues in the CDR3. The V gene end was trimmed by 4 bases and the J gene end by 7 bases; junction bases not matched to a gene: 6. CDR3: CASSRYGTGAEKLFF. The CDR3 DNA sequence: TGTGCCAGCAGCCGCTACGGGACAGGGGCTGAAAAACTGTTTTTT.

V and J are TRBV29-1 and TRBJ2-7, with 8 bases aligning to TRBD1. V was clipped by 5 bases and J by 5 bases; unmatched bases: 5. Per the germline V gene, CDR1 is SQVTM and CDR2 is ANQGSEA. This CDR3 is built from 12 residues. The CDR3 region is CSVKTGVHEQYF. CDR3 nucleotides: TGCAGCGTTAAGACAGGGGTCCACGAGCAGTACTTC.

As to this clone: At one end, the junction sequence differs from germline, possibly due to a read error. The chain links TRBV27 to TRBJ2-1; TRBD2 aligns across 14 bases. Looked up from germline, CDR1 is MNHEY and CDR2 is SMNVEV (reference sequence). The CDR3 has 18 amino acids. As DNA, the CDR3 is TGTGCCAGCAGTTTAACAAAAGGACTAGCGGGAGGCGACAATGAGCAGCTCTTC. Translation: CASSLTKGLAGGDNEQLF.

This sequence joins TRBV30 and TRBJ2-7; TRBD1 matches 12 bases. Looked up from germline, CDR1 is GTSNPN and CDR2 is SVGIG (reference sequence). This CDR3 contains 15 residues. V lost 3 bases, J lost 5 bases, and 8 bases stayed unmatched. The CDR3 DNA is TGTGCCTGGAGAGGGACAGGGGGCAAAGGGGACGAGCAGTACTTC. As protein: CAWRGTGGKGDEQYF.

J is TRBJ2-7 and V is TRBV4-1; 7 bases agree with TRBD1. CDR1 and CDR2 (germline): MGHRA, YSYEKL. With 4 bases clipped from V and 0 bases from J, the junction kept 9 bases outside the gene matches. This CDR3 is 16 amino acids long. In nucleotides, the CDR3 is TGCGCCAGCAGCCCGTGGACAGGCCATAGCTCCTACGAGCAGTACTTC. It specifies CASSPWTGHSSYEQYF.

The chain couples TRBV18 to TRBJ1-1; 8 nucleotides align to TRBD1. The germline V gene encodes CDR1 KGHSH and CDR2 LQKENI. There are 14 residues in the CDR3. Trimming cost V 8 bases and J 4 bases; bases outside gene matches: 9. CDR3 DNA: TGTGCCAGCGTATCAGGGGGCGCGAGCACTGAAGCTTTCTTT. Translated, it gives CASVSGGASTEAFF. The complete variable domain, with remaining parts taken from reference TRBV18 and TRBJ1-1, reads NAGVMQNPRHLVRRRGQEARLRCSPMKGHSHVYWYRQLPEEGLKFMVYLQKENIIDESGMPKERFSAEFPKEGPSILRIQQVVRGDSAAYFCASVSGGASTEAFFGQGTRLTVV.

The table lists this clone with many counts. The rearrangement uses TRBV12-3 or TRBV12-4 and TRBJ2-7; TRBD2 agrees at 7 bases. V was pared by 6 bases and J by 1 base, with 3 bases of the junction left unmatched. The CDR3 runs to 13 residues. CDR3 DNA: TGTGCCAGCAGCCACGGGGGGTCCTACGAGCAGTACTTC. Translation gives CASSHGGSYEQYF.

The sample holds a few counts of this clone. V gene TRBV6-2 or TRBV6-3 combines with J gene TRBJ1-2, with 8 bases matching TRBD1. In germline, CDR1 is MNHEY, CDR2 SVGEGT. V gave up 6 bases and J gave up 7 bases; unmatched junction bases: 4. The CDR3 spans 12 residues. CDR3 in DNA: TGTGCCAGCAGCTCAGGGGGCAGTGGCTACACCTTC. It specifies CASSSGGSGYTF.

This chain links TRBV9 with TRBJ2-2; 9 bases line up with TRBD2. Germline CDR1 and CDR2: SGDLS and YYNGEE. After removal of 4 bases from V and 0 bases from J, the junction contained 13 bases not matched to a gene. The CDR3 totals 19 residues. The chain's CDR3 is CASSPRGGGGATNTGELFF. CDR3 coding DNA: TGTGCCAGCAGCCCCCGCGGGGGCGGGGGGGCCACGAACACCGGGGAGCTGTTTTTT.

The CDR3 nucleotides are TGTGCCAGTAGTACGACGGACAGGGGGCTGGGGGAGACCCAGTACTTC. Residues: CASSTTDRGLGETQYF. The rearrangement joins TRBV19 to TRBJ2-5, with TRBD1 matching over 11 bases. Germline V lookup: CDR1 LNHDA, CDR2 SQIVND (reference sequence). The CDR3 totals 16 residues. V gave up 4 bases and J gave up 5 bases; unmatched junction bases: 9.

The chain has TRBV20-1 and TRBJ1-1, with 8 nucleotides matching TRBD1. V lost 5 bases, J lost 11 bases, and 7 bases stayed unmatched. The germline gives CDR1 DFQATT, CDR2 SNEGSKA (reference sequence). The CDR3 has 11 residues. CDR3 in DNA: TGCAGTGCTTGGGACAGGCCGAACGCTTTCTTT. Translated, it gives CSAWDRPNAFF.

This clone was seen a single time. The V and J genes are TRBV19 and TRBJ2-5; D is unresolved. Per the germline V gene, CDR1 is LNHDA and CDR2 is SQIVND (reference sequence). This CDR3 contains 12 residues. The V end lost 8 bases, the J end lost 4 bases, and 11 bases lay between the germline ends. The CDR3 DNA reads as TGTGCCAGTGCACACGATGTAGAGACCCAGTACTTC. Translating it yields CASAHDVETQYF.

J is TRBJ2-3 and V is TRBV2; TRBD2 matches at 10 bases. CDR3 length equals 19 residues. V was clipped by 7 bases and J by 0 bases; unmatched bases: 16. CDR1 is SNHLY, CDR2 FYNNEI, per germline. CDR3 region: CASIRGLAGAPASTDTQYF. In DNA form, the CDR3 reads TGTGCCAGCATTAGGGGGCTAGCGGGGGCCCCTGCTAGCACAGATACGCAGTATTTT.

The chain uses TRBV28 and TRBJ2-1; the match to TRBD2 covers 11 bases. Germline V CDR1 and CDR2: MDHEN, SYDVKM. The CDR3 covers 16 residues. V lost 5 bases, J lost 3 bases, and 6 bases stayed unmatched. CDR3: CASSIIAGGFYNEQFF. CDR3 DNA sequence: TGTGCCAGCAGTATTATAGCGGGAGGGTTCTACAATGAGCAGTTCTTC.